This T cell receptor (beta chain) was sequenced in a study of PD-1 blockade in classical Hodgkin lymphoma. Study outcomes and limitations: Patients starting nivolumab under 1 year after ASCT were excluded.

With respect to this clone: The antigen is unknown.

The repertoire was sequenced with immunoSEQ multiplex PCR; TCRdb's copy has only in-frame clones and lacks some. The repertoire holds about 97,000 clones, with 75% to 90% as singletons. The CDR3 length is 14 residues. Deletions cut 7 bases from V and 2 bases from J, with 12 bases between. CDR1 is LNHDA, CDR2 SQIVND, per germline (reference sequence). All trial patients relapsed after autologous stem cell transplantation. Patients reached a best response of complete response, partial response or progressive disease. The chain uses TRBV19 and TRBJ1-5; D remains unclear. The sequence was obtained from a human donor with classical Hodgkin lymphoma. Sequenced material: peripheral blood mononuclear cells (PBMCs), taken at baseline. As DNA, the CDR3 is TGTGCCAGTACAGGTGGTTGGGGCAATCAGCCCCAGCATTTT. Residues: CASTGGWGNQPQHF.